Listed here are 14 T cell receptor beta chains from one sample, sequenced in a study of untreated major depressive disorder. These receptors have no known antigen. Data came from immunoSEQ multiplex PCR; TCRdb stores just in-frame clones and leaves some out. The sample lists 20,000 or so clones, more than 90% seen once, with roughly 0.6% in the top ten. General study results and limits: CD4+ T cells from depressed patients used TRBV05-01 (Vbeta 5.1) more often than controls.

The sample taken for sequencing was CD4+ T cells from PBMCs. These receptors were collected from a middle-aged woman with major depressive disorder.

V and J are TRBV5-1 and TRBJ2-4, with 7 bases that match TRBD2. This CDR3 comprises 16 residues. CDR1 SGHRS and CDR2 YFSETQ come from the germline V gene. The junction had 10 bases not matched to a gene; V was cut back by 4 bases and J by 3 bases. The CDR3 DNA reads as TGCGCCAGCAGCCCACGGGGAGGGACGGGCAAAAACATTCAGTACTTC. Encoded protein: CASSPRGGTGKNIQYF.

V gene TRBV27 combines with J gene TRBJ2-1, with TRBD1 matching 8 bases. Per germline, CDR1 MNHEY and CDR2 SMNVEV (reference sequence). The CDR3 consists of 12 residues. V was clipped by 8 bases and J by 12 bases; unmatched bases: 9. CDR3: CASRSGGLTQFF. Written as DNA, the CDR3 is TGTGCCAGCCGCTCAGGGGGCCTGACGCAGTTCTTC.

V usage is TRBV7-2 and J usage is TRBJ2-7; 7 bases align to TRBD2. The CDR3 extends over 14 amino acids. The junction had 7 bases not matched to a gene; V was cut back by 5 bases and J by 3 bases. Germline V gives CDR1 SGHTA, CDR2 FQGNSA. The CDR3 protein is CASSDPGLSYEQYV. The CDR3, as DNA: TGTGCCAGCAGCGACCCGGGACTAAGCTACGAGCAGTACGTC.

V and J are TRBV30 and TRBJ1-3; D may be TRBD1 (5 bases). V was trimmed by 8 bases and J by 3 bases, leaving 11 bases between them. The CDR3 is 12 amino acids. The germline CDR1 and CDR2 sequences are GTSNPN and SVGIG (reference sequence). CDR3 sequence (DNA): TGTGCCGGGGACGTTGGTGGAAACACCATATATTTT. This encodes CAGDVGGNTIYF.

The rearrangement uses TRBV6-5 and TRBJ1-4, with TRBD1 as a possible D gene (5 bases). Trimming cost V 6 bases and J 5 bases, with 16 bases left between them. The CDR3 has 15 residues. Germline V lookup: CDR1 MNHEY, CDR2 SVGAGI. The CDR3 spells CASRTQGVLNEKLFF. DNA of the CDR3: TGTGCCAGCAGAACTCAGGGCGTTTTGAATGAAAAACTGTTTTTT.

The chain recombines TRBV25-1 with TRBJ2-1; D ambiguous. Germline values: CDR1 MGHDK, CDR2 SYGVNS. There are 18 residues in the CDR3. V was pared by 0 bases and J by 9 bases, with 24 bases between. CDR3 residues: CASSEYTHSDPRFGEQFF. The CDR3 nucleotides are TGTGCCAGCAGTGAATATACCCATTCTGACCCCCGTTTTGGTGAGCAGTTCTTC.

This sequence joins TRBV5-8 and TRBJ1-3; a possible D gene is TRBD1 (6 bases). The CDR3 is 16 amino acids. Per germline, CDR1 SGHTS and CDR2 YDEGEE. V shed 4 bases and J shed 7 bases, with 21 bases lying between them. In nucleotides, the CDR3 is TGTGCCAGCAGCCCGGGGGGCCTCCGCGGGAGCAACACCATATATTTT. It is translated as CASSPGGLRGSNTIYF. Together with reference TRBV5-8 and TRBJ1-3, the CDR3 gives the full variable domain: EAGVTQSPTHLIKTRGQQATLRCSPISGHTSVYWYQQALGLGLQFLLWYDEGEERNRGNFPPRFSGRQFPNYSSELNVNALELEDSALYLCASSPGGLRGSNTIYFGEGSWLTVV.

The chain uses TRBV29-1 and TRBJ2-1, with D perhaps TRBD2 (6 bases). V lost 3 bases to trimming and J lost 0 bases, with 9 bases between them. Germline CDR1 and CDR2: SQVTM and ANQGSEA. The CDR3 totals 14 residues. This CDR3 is CSVDLASSYNEQFF. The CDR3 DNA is TGCAGCGTTGATCTAGCGAGCTCCTACAATGAGCAGTTCTTC.

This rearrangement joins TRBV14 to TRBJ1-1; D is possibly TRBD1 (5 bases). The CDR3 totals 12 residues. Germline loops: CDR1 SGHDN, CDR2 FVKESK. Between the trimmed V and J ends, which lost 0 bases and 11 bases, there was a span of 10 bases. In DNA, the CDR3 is TGTGCCAGCAGCCAAGACTGGGGCCGGGCTTTCTTT. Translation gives CASSQDWGRAFF.

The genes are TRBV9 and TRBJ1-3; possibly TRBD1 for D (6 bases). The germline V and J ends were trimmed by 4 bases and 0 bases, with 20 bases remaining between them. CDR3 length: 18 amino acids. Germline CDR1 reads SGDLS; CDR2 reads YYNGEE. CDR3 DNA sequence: TGTGCCAGCAGCACCCGGGGGCAGGTCCTAAGCTCTGGAAACACCATATATTTT. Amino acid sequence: CASSTRGQVLSSGNTIYF.

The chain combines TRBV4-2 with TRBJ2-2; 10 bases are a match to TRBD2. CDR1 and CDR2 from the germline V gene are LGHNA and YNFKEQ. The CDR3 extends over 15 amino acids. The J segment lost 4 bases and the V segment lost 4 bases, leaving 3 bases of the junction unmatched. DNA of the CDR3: TGTGCCAGCAGCCTTAGCGGGAGGAGCACCGGGGAGCTGTTTTTT. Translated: CASSLSGRSTGELFF.

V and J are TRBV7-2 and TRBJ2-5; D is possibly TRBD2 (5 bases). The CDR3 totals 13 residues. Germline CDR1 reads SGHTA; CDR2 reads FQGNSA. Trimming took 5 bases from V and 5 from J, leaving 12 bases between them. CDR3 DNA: TGTGCCAGCAGCCCTTCACGGGGTGAGACCCAGTACTTC. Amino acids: CASSPSRGETQYF.

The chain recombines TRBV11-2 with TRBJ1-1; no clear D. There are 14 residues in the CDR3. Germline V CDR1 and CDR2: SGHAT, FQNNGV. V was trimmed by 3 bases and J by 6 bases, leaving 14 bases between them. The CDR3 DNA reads TGTGCCAGCAGCTTCGGCGGTGCGGGATCTGAAGCTTTCTTT. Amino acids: CASSFGGAGSEAFF.

Here the CDR3 reads CASSLANRGISRNSPLHF. The CDR3 DNA is TGTGCCAGCAGTTTAGCAAACAGAGGGATATCTCGGAATTCACCCCTCCACTTT. The V gene is TRBV27, the J gene TRBJ1-6, with D uncertain. V gave up 2 bases and J gave up 7 bases, with 21 bases separating them. Germline loops: CDR1 MNHEY, CDR2 SMNVEV (reference sequence). The CDR3 loop spans 18 amino acids.